This passage covers 8 T cell receptor beta chains from one sample sequenced in a study of a mutant IDH1 vaccine in newly diagnosed glioma. Time point reported: week 23, last vaccination. Each dose of the vaccine consisted of 300 ug of mutant IDH1 20-mer peptide, with topical imiquimod. TCRdb keeps only in-frame clones here, not all; method: immunoSEQ multiplex PCR. Of roughly 36,000 clones detected, around 89% appear once; the ten largest clones hold about 2.3%. These TCRs' antigens remain unknown. This specimen consisted of PBMCs, obtained from a glioma patient whose treatment included an IDH1 peptide vaccine. These receptors originate from a man in his forties or fifties with glioma.

The rearrangement links TRBV6-5 to TRBJ1-5; 7 bases line up with TRBD1. This CDR3 spans 15 amino acids. V was clipped by 6 bases and J by 5 bases; unmatched bases: 10. Germline-derived CDR1 and CDR2 are MNHEY and SVGAGI. CDR3: CASSLRQGLDQPQHF. For the CDR3, the DNA is TGTGCCAGCAGCCTCCGACAGGGCTTAGATCAGCCCCAGCATTTT.

V is TRBV7-9 and J is TRBJ2-3; TRBD2 matches 12 bases. V gave up 2 bases and J gave up 4 bases; unmatched junction bases: 4. The V gene's germline CDR1 is SEHNR and CDR2 FQNEAQ (reference sequence). The CDR3 runs 16 residues. The DNA of the CDR3 is TGTGCCAGCAGCTTACGACTAGCGGGAGTTGCAGATACGCAGTATTTT. Translated, it gives CASSLRLAGVADTQYF. The full variable domain, rest sourced from reference TRBV7-9 and TRBJ2-3, is DTGVSQNPRHKITKRGQNVTFRCDPISEHNRLYWYRQTLGQGPEFLTYFQNEAQLEKSRLLSDRFSAERPKGSFSTLEIQRTEQGDSAMYLCASSLRLAGVADTQYFGPGTRLTVL.

The chain joins TRBV19 to TRBJ2-7, with 11 bases fitting TRBD1. Looked up from germline, CDR1 is LNHDA and CDR2 is SQIVND (reference sequence). Trimming cost V 4 bases and J 6 bases; bases outside gene matches: 2. The CDR3 runs to 13 residues. In nucleotides, the CDR3 is TGTGCCAGTAGTAGGGACAGGGGGAGCGAGCAGTACTTC. This gives the protein CASSRDRGSEQYF. The complete variable domain, with remaining parts taken from reference TRBV19 and TRBJ2-7, reads DGGITQSPKYLFRKEGQNVTLSCEQNLNHDAMYWYRQDPGQGLRLIYYSQIVNDFQKGDIAEGYSVSREKKESFPLTVTSAQKNPTAFYLCASSRDRGSEQYFGPGTRLTVT.

The chain joins TRBV7-9 to TRBJ1-2; D is perhaps TRBD1 (5 bases). The CDR3 contains 16 residues. V lost 7 bases and J lost 0, with 18 bases in between. The germline V gene encodes CDR1 SEHNR and CDR2 FQNEAQ (reference sequence). CDR3 residues: CASNLLTGGANYGYTF. The CDR3 region has the DNA TGTGCCAGCAACCTACTTACGGGGGGAGCTAACTATGGCTACACCTTC.

This clone has only one observation. The chain joins TRBV6-5 to TRBJ2-6; D gene uncertain. V shed 6 bases and J shed 0 bases, with 6 bases lying between them. Germline CDR1 reads MNHEY; CDR2 reads SVGAGI. The CDR3 is 14 residues long. CDR3 region: CASSHNSGANVLTF. In nucleotides, the CDR3 is TGTGCCAGCAGCCACAACTCTGGGGCCAACGTCCTGACTTTC.

The chain is built from TRBV7-9 and TRBJ2-1; a weak D match, TRBD2 (5 bases). The V gene lost 2 bases and the J gene lost 8 bases, with 13 bases spanning the gap. This CDR3 comprises 14 residues. CDR1 is SEHNR and CDR2 is FQNEAQ in the germline V gene (reference sequence). The CDR3 sequence: CASSLLSGLHEQFF. Here the CDR3 DNA reads TGTGCCAGCAGCTTATTGTCTGGACTCCATGAGCAGTTCTTC.

The CDR3 sequence: CASSISYSPLHF. The DNA for the CDR3 is TGTGCCAGCTCCATAAGCTATTCACCCCTCCACTTT. The V gene is TRBV2, the J gene TRBJ1-6; no definite D call. CDR1 is SNHLY and CDR2 is FYNNEI in the germline V gene. This CDR3 is 12 amino acids long. V was cut by 8 bases and J by 8 bases, with 10 bases left in between.

This chain links TRBV7-9 with TRBJ2-2, with D unresolved. The CDR3 totals 12 residues. V lost 1 base and J 6 bases, leaving 3 bases between the germline ends. Germline CDR1 SEHNR, CDR2 FQNEAQ (reference sequence). The CDR3 loop reads CASSLVPGELFF. In DNA form, the CDR3 reads TGTGCCAGCAGCTTAGTCCCCGGGGAGCTGTTTTTT.